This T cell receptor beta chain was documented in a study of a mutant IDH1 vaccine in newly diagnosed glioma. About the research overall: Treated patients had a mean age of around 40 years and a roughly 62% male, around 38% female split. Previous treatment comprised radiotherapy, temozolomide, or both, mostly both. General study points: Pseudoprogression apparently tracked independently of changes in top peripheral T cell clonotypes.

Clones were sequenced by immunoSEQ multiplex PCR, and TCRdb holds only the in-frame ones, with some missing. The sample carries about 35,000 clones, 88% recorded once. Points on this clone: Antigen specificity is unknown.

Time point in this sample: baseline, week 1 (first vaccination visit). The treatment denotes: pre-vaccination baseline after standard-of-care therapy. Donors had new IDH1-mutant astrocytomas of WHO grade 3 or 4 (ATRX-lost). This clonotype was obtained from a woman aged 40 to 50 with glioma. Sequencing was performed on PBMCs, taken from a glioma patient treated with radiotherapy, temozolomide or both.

As DNA, the CDR3 is TGTGCCAGCCTGCCTCGGAGGGCGAACACCGGGGAGCTGTTTTTT. It is translated as CASLPRRANTGELFF. The rearrangement links TRBV6-1 to TRBJ2-2; D is possibly TRBD2 (6 bases). CDR1 MNHNS and CDR2 SASEGT come from the germline V gene. With 8 bases removed from V and 0 bases from J, the gap between germline ends came to 13 bases. The CDR3 extends over 15 amino acids.